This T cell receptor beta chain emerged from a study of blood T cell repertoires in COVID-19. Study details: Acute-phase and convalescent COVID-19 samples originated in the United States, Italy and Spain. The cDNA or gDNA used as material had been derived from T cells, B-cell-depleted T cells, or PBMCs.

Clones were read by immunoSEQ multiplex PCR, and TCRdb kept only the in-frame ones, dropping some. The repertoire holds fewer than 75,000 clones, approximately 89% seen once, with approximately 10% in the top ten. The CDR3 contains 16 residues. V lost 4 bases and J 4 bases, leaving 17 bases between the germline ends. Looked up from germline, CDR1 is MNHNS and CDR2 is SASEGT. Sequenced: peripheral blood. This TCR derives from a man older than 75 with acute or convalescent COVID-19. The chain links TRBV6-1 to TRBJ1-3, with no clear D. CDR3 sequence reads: CASSAYRPAVGNTIYF. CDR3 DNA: TGTGCCAGCAGTGCCTATCGACCGGCGGTCGGAAACACCATATATTTT.